This is a list of T cell receptor beta chains from one sample in a study of T cell changes during pregnancy in multiple sclerosis. The protocol was immunoSEQ multiplex PCR, while the TCRdb copy is restricted to in-frame clones and leaves out a portion. This table holds about 53,000 clones, over 90% found once. The sample in question was CD4+ T cells from peripheral blood mononuclear cells, obtained in the third trimester of pregnancy. Source of these receptors: a female donor with multiple sclerosis, enrolled in a pregnancy study. Each CDR3 is given with its conserved first and last residue. Fields, in order: V gene, CDR3 length, clone size, J gene, D gene, CDR3 protein, CDR3 DNA. D genes are given only for firm matches. Clone size, where shown, is once, few, many, or a class for clones that have expanded.

>TRBV4-1|15|NA|TRBJ1-3|NA
CASSQGLGTGNTIYF
TGCGCCAGCAGCCAGGGCCTGGGTACTGGAAACACCATATATTTT
>TRBV7-3|17|NA|TRBJ1-1|NA
CASSPYWGAGEDTEAFF
TGTGCCAGCAGCCCTTATTGGGGTGCGGGGGAGGACACTGAAGCTTTCTTT
>TRBV7-6|16|NA|TRBJ1-1|TRBD1
CASSYPRTGSDTEAFF
TGTGCCAGCAGCTACCCCCGGACAGGGTCGGACACTGAAGCTTTCTTT
>TRBV11-1|17|NA|TRBJ2-1|TRBD2
CASSWMPLGGVYNEQFF
TGTGCCAGCAGCTGGATGCCCCTCGGGGGGGTGTACAATGAGCAGTTCTTC
>TRBV4-2|16|NA|TRBJ2-1|TRBD2
CASSQPPLAGVNEQFF
TGTGCCAGCAGCCAACCTCCGCTAGCGGGGGTCAATGAGCAGTTCTTC
>TRBV7-6|13|NA|TRBJ2-7|TRBD1
CASRQGAGYEQYF
TGTGCCAGCAGGCAGGGGGCCGGCTACGAGCAGTACTTC
>TRBV5-1|16|NA|TRBJ2-2|TRBD2
CASSFLAGGLAGELFF
TGCGCCAGCAGCTTCCTAGCGGGGGGGCTCGCCGGGGAGCTGTTTTTT
>TRBV10-2|14|NA|TRBJ2-3|TRBD1
CASSVVTGQDTQYF
TGCGCCAGCAGTGTTGTGACAGGGCAAGATACGCAGTATTTT
>TRBV30|13|NA|TRBJ2-7|TRBD1
CAWGDRVAYEQYF
TGTGCCTGGGGCGACAGGGTGGCCTACGAGCAGTACTTC
>TRBV4-1|14|NA|TRBJ1-2|NA
CASSQVGANYGYTF
TGCGCCAGCAGCCAAGTCGGGGCTAACTATGGCTACACCTTC
>TRBV6-5|15|NA|TRBJ1-2|TRBD1
CASSSPGQGHYGYTF
TGTGCCAGCAGTAGTCCGGGACAGGGGCACTATGGCTACACCTTC
>TRBV9|16|once|TRBJ2-3|NA
CASSVVEDPSTDTQYF
TGTGCCAGCAGCGTAGTAGAAGATCCTAGCACAGATACGCAGTATTTT
>TRBV5-6|17|NA|TRBJ2-7|TRBD2
CASLRGLAGGGSYEQYF
TGTGCCAGCCTCAGAGGACTAGCGGGGGGCGGCTCCTACGAGCAGTACTTC
>TRBV6-5|16|once|TRBJ1-4|TRBD1
CASRYRGSVTNEKLFF
TGTGCCAGCAGATACAGGGGATCGGTGACTAATGAAAAACTGTTTTTT
>TRBV6-1|14|NA|TRBJ1-1|NA
CASSTTGVNTEAFF
TGTGCCAGCAGCACGACCGGGGTGAACACTGAAGCTTTCTTT
>TRBV14|15|NA|TRBJ1-6|NA
CASSQLGTRNSPLHF
TGTGCCAGCAGCCAATTAGGGACAAGAAATTCACCCCTCCACTTT
>TRBV27|16|NA|TRBJ2-6|NA
CASTLGGPSGANVLTF
TGTGCCAGCACCTTGGGAGGACCCTCTGGGGCCAACGTCCTGACTTTC
>TRBV6-1|15|once|TRBJ1-6|TRBD1
CAGGQGSPYNSPLHF
TGTGCCGGGGGACAGGGGTCACCCTATAATTCACCCCTCCACTTT
>TRBV5-1|15|NA|TRBJ2-2|TRBD1
CASSKTGALPGELFF
TGCGCCAGCAGCAAGACAGGGGCCCTCCCCGGGGAGCTGTTTTTT
>TRBV4-1|14|few|TRBJ2-1|TRBD1
CASSIGQGPNEQFF
TGCGCCAGCAGCATCGGACAGGGGCCCAATGAGCAGTTCTTC
>TRBV18|18|NA|TRBJ1-3|NA
CASSLNFPGFASANTIYF
TGTGCCAGCTCACTCAATTTTCCAGGGTTCGCATCCGCAAACACCATATATTTT
>TRBV18|14|NA|TRBJ2-2|NA
CASSPKQGTGELFF
TGTGCCAGCTCACCCAAACAGGGAACCGGGGAGCTGTTTTTT
>TRBV21-1|15|NA|TRBJ2-7|NA
CASSKNQEVSYEQYF
TGTGCCAGCAGCAAAAACCAGGAGGTCTCCTACGAGCAGTACTTC
>TRBV10-3|17|NA|TRBJ2-3|TRBD1
CAIRGRDSPTYTDTQYF
TGTGCCATCAGGGGTCGGGACAGTCCGACATACACAGATACGCAGTATTTT
>TRBV9|14|NA|TRBJ1-6|TRBD1
CASSRTGGSESLHF
TGTGCCAGCAGCCGTACAGGGGGTTCGGAGTCCCTCCACTTT
>TRBV6-5|14|NA|TRBJ1-4|NA
CASSYGMGSEKLFF
TGTGCCAGCAGTTACGGTATGGGGAGCGAAAAACTGTTTTTT
>TRBV5-1|16|NA|TRBJ1-3|NA
CASSLGQVISGNTIYF
TGCGCCAGCAGCTTGGGGCAGGTGATCTCTGGAAACACCATATATTTT
>TRBV19|19|NA|TRBJ1-2|TRBD1
CASSPQGIQGVSSNYGYTF
TGTGCCAGTAGCCCCCAAGGGATCCAGGGGGTCAGCTCTAACTATGGCTACACCTTC
>TRBV27|16|NA|TRBJ2-2|TRBD1
CASSFFGTGNTGELFF
TGTGCCAGCAGTTTCTTTGGGACAGGGAACACCGGGGAGCTGTTTTTT
>TRBV27|14|once|TRBJ1-2|NA
CASSLGRGSFGYTF
TGTGCCAGCAGTTTAGGGAGGGGATCCTTTGGCTACACCTTC
>TRBV25-1|14|NA|TRBJ2-7|TRBD1
CASNSGTGLYEQYF
TGTGCCAGCAACTCCGGGACAGGGTTGTACGAGCAGTACTTC
>TRBV29-1|15|NA|TRBJ2-5|TRBD1
CSGVTGTDNKETQYF
TGCAGCGGGGTGACCGGGACAGATAATAAAGAGACCCAGTACTTC
>TRBV25-1|14|NA|TRBJ1-6|TRBD1
CASSDGTGASPLHF
TGTGCCAGCAGTGATGGGACAGGGGCATCACCCCTCCACTTT
>TRBV19|15|NA|TRBJ2-5|NA
CASSIVSGAKETQYF
TGTGCCAGTAGTATTGTATCTGGGGCTAAGGAGACCCAGTACTTC
>TRBV6-1|13|NA|TRBJ2-7|NA
CASSERVDYEQYF
TGTGCCAGCAGTGAGAGGGTTGACTACGAGCAGTACTTC
>TRBV2|11|NA|TRBJ2-3|NA
CARGDTDTQYF
TGTGCCAGGGGCGACACAGATACGCAGTATTTT
>TRBV6-6|14|NA|TRBJ1-2|NA
CASSYSKGNYGYTF
TGTGCCAGCAGTTACTCGAAGGGGAACTATGGCTACACCTTC
>TRBV10-1|14|few|TRBJ2-3|TRBD2
CASRLAGGTDTQYF
TGCGCCAGCAGACTAGCGGGGGGCACAGATACGCAGTATTTT
>TRBV5-4|17|NA|TRBJ2-1|TRBD2
CASSLAWTSGGRNEQFF
TGTGCCAGCAGCTTAGCCTGGACTAGCGGGGGGCGCAATGAGCAGTTCTTC
>TRBV19|12|NA|TRBJ2-5|NA
CASSRRGETQYF
TGTGCCAGTAGTAGGCGAGGAGAGACCCAGTACTTC
>TRBV10-3|14|NA|TRBJ2-5|TRBD1
CAISERDRVPAQYF
TGTGCCATCAGTGAGCGGGACAGGGTCCCTGCCCAGTACTTC
>TRBV10-3|16|NA|TRBJ2-7|NA
CAIRAYREGLSYEQYF
TGTGCCATCAGAGCATACAGGGAAGGACTGTCCTACGAGCAGTACTTC
>TRBV18|12|few|TRBJ1-1|NA
CASSPGPTEAFF
TGTGCCAGCTCACCAGGGCCCACTGAAGCTTTCTTT
>TRBV19|14|NA|TRBJ1-3|NA
CASSIRGVGNTIYF
TGTGCCAGTAGTATCAGGGGCGTTGGAAACACCATATATTTT
>TRBV5-6|13|NA|TRBJ2-5|TRBD2
CASSLRGGETQYF
TGTGCCAGCAGCTTGCGGGGGGGAGAGACCCAGTACTTC
>TRBV5-4|16|NA|TRBJ1-6|TRBD1
CASSQRPGQTNSPLHF
TGTGCCAGCAGCCAAAGACCGGGACAGACTAATTCACCCCTCCACTTT
>TRBV5-6|15|NA|TRBJ2-7|TRBD1
CASSPRTGIFYEQYF
TGTGCCAGCAGCCCTCGGACAGGGATTTTCTACGAGCAGTACTTC
>TRBV19|13|NA|TRBJ2-3|NA
CASSPPEEDTQYF
TGTGCCAGTAGTCCCCCCGAGGAGGATACGCAGTATTTT
>TRBV29-1|12|NA|TRBJ1-1|NA
CSSLDMNTEAFF
TGCAGCTCCCTGGACATGAACACTGAAGCTTTCTTT
>TRBV15|15|NA|TRBJ1-3|TRBD1
CATSKDRGSGNTIYF
TGTGCCACCAGCAAAGACAGGGGGTCAGGAAACACCATATATTTT
>TRBV10-3|18|few|TRBJ2-7|NA
CAISESVLAGPTSYEQYF
TGTGCCATCAGTGAGTCGGTTTTAGCCGGACCCACTAGCTACGAGCAGTACTTC